This T cell receptor beta chain was found in a study of graft-versus-host responses after intestinal transplantation. Study-level information: Anti-thymocyte globulin induction preceded 2 to 4 years of tacrolimus and steroid maintenance in all recipients.

Profiling relied on immunoSEQ multiplex PCR, and the TCRdb table lists in-frame clones only, not all of them. The sample lists fewer than 95,000 clones, 90% to 95% occurring once. The CDR3 runs to 18 residues. CDR1 is SGHTA, CDR2 FQGNSA, per germline. The V and J ends lost 2 bases and 3 bases, in that order; junction bases with no gene match: 14. As to this clone: Its antigen is still unknown.

Study results and caveats: Ileal or blood samples showed some GvH clones first, and such clones were also found in recipient marrow. Early after transplant, HvG declines were associated with peak levels of circulating GvH clones.

Sequenced here: unstimulated CD8+ T cells sorted from spleen or lymph node cells, sampled before intestinal transplant. This receptor was obtained from a human donor who received an intestinal transplant. J is TRBJ2-3 and V is TRBV7-2; TRBD2 matches 7 bases. The CDR3 reads CASSLWSLTGGFTDTQYF. As DNA, the CDR3 is TGTGCCAGCAGCTTATGGAGTTTGACGGGGGGATTTACAGATACGCAGTATTTT.